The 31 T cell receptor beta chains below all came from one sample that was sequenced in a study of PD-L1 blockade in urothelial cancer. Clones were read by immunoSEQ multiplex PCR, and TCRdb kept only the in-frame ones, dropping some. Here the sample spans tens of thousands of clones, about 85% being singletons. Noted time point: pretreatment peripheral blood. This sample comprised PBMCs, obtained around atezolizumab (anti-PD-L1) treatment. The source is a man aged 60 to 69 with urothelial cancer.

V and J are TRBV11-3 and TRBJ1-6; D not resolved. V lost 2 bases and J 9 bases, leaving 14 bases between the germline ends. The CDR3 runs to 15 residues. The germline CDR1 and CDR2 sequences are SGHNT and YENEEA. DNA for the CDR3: TGTGCCAGCAGCTTATTACAAAAAGCGAGTTCACCCCTCCACTTT. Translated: CASSLLQKASSPLHF.

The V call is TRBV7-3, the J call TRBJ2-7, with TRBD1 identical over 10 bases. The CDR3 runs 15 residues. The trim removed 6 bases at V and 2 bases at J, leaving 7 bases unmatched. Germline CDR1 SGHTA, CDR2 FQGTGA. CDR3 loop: CASRDPGQGTYEQYF. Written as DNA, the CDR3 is TGTGCCAGCAGGGATCCGGGACAGGGGACCTACGAGCAGTACTTC.

CDR3 DNA: TGTGCCAATAAGGCAGGGACTGGAAACACCATATATTTT. This translates into CANKAGTGNTIYF. The chain combines TRBV2 with TRBJ1-3; TRBD1 might be the D (5 bases). Germline-derived CDR1 and CDR2 are SNHLY and FYNNEI. V lost 10 bases and J lost 2, with 12 bases in between. The CDR3 is made up of 13 amino acids.

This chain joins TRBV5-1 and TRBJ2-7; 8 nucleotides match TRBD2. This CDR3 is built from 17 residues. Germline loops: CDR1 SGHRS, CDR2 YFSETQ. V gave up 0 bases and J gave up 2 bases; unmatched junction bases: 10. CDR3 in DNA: TGCGCCAGCAGCTTGGCACCCATAGCGGGGAGGGCCTACGAGCAGTACTTC. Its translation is CASSLAPIAGRAYEQYF. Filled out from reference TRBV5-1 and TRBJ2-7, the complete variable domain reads KAGVTQTPRYLIKTRGQQVTLSCSPISGHRSVSWYQQTPGQGLQFLFEYFSETQRNKGNFPGRFSGRQFSNSRSEMNVSTLELGDSALYLCASSLAPIAGRAYEQYFGPGTRLTVT.

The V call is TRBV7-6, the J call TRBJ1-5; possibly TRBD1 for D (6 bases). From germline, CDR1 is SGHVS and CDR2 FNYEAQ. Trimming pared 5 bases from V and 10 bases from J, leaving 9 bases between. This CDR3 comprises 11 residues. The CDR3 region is CASSKQGPQHF. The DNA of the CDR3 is TGTGCCAGCAGCAAACAGGGCCCCCAGCATTTT.

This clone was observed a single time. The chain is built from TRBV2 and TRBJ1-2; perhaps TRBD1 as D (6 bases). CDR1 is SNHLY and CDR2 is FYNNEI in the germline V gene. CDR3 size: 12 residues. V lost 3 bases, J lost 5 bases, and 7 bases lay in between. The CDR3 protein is CASSDRGYGYTF. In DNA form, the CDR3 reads TGTGCCAGCAGTGACAGGGGATATGGCTACACCTTC.

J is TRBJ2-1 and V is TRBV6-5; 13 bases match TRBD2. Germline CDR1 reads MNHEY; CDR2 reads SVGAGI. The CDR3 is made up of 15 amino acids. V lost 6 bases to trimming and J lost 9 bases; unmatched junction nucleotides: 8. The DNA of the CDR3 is TGTGCCAGCAGGCAGGCACTAGCGGGAGGGGGTGAGCAGTTCTTC. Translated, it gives CASRQALAGGGEQFF.

The CDR3 here is CASSWAGYTGELFF. CDR3 sequence (DNA): TGTGCCAGCAGCTGGGCCGGATACACCGGGGAGCTGTTTTTT. The genes are TRBV7-2 and TRBJ2-2; D is undetermined. V lost 4 bases, J lost 3 bases, and 9 bases lay in between. Germline V gives CDR1 SGHTA, CDR2 FQGNSA. There are 14 residues in the CDR3.

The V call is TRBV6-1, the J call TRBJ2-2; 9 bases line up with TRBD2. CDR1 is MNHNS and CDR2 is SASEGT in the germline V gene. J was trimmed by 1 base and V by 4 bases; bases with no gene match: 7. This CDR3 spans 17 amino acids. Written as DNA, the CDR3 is TGTGCCAGCAGTGCCGGGGGAGCGGGGGGGAACACCGGGGAGCTGTTTTTT. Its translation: CASSAGGAGGNTGELFF.

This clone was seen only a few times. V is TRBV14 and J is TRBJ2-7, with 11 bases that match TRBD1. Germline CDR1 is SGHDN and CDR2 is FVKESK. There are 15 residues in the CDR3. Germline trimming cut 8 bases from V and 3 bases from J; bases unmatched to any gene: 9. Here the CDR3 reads CASSAGQGGFYEQYF. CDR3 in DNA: TGTGCCAGCTCGGCGGGACAGGGGGGTTTCTACGAGCAGTACTTC.

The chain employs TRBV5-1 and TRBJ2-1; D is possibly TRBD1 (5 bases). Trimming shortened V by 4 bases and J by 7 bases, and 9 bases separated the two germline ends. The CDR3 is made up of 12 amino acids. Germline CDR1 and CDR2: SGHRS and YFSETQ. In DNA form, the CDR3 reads TGCGCCAGCAGCAGATCAGGGAATGAGCAGTTCTTC. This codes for CASSRSGNEQFF. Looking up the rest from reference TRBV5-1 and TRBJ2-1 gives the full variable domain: KAGVTQTPRYLIKTRGQQVTLSCSPISGHRSVSWYQQTPGQGLQFLFEYFSETQRNKGNFPGRFSGRQFSNSRSEMNVSTLELGDSALYLCASSRSGNEQFFGPGTRLTVL.

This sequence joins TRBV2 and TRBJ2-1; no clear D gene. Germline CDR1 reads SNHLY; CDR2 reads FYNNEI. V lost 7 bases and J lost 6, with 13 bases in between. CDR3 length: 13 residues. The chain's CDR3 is CASTRTPFNEQFF. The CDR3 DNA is TGTGCCAGCACCAGAACACCATTCAATGAGCAGTTCTTC.

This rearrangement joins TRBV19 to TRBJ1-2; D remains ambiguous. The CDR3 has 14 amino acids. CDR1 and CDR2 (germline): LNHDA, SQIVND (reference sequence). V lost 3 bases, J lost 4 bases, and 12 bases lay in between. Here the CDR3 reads CASSIGDPTYGYTF. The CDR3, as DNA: TGTGCCAGTAGTATCGGGGATCCCACCTATGGCTACACCTTC. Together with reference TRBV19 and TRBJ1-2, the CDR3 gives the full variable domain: DGGITQSPKYLFRKEGQNVTLSCEQNLNHDAMYWYRQDPGQGLRLIYYSQIVNDFQKGDIAEGYSVSREKKESFPLTVTSAQKNPTAFYLCASSIGDPTYGYTFGSGTRLTVV.

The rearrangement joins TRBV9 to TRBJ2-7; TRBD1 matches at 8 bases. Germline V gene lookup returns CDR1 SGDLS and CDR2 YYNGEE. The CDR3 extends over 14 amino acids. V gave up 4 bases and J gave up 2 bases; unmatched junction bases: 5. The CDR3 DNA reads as TGTGCCAGCAGCCGGACAGGGAGGACCTACGAGCAGTACTTC. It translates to CASSRTGRTYEQYF.

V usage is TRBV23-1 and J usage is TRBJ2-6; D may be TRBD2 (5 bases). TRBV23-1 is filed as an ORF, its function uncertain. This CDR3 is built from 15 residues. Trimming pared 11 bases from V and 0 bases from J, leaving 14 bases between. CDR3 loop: CAGRERDSGANVLTF. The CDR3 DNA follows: TGCGCCGGTCGGGAAAGAGACTCTGGGGCCAACGTCCTGACTTTC.

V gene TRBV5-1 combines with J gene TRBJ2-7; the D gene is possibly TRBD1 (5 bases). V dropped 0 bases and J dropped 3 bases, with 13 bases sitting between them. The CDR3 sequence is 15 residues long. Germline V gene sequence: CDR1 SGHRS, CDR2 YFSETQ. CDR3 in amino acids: CASSLVGAVGYEQYF. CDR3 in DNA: TGCGCCAGCAGCTTGGTTGGGGCGGTGGGCTACGAGCAGTACTTC.

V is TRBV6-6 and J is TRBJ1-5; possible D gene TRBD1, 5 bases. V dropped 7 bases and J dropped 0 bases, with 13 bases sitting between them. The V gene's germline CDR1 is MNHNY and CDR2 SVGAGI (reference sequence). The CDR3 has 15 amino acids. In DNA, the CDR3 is TGTGCCAGCACTCAAGGGGAAACTAGCAATCAGCCCCAGCATTTT. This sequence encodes CASTQGETSNQPQHF.

CDR3 in DNA: TGCGCCAGCAGCCAAGACCCGGGATCCCTATGGGACGGGGAGCTGTTTTTT. The encoded protein is CASSQDPGSLWDGELFF. The chain couples TRBV4-3 to TRBJ2-2; maybe TRBD2 (5 bases). There are 17 residues in the CDR3. Germline assignment: CDR1 LGHNA and CDR2 YSLEER. The V end was cut by 0 bases, the J end by 7 bases, with 18 bases between.

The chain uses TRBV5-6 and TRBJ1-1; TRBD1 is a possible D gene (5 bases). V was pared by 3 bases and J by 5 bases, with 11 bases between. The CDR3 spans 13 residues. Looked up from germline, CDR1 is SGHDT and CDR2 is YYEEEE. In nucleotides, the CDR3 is TGTGCCAGCAGCTCCGACAGCGGGACTGAAGCTTTCTTT. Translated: CASSSDSGTEAFF.

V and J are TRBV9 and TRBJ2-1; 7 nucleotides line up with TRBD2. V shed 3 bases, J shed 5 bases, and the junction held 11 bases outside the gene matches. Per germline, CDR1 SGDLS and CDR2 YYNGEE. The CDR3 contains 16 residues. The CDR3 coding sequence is TGTGCCAGCAGCGCTACGACTAGCAAGCTCCACAATGAGCAGTTCTTC. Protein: CASSATTSKLHNEQFF. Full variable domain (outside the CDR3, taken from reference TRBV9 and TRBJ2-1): DSGVTQTPKHLITATGQRVTLRCSPRSGDLSVYWYQQSLDQGLQFLIQYYNGEERAKGNILERFSAQQFPDLHSELNLSSLELGDSALYFCASSATTSKLHNEQFFGPGTRLTVL.

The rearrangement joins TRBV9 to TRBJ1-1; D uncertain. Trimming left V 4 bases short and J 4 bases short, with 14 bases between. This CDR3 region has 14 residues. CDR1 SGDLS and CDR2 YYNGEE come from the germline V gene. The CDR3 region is CASSPRPRGTEAFF. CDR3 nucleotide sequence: TGTGCCAGCAGCCCCCGCCCTCGGGGCACTGAAGCTTTCTTT.

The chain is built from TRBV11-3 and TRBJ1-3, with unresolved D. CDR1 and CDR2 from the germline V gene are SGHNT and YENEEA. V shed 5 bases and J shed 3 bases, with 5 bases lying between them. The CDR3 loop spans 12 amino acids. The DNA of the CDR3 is TGTGCCAGCAGCCTCAGTGGAAACACCATATATTTT. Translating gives CASSLSGNTIYF.

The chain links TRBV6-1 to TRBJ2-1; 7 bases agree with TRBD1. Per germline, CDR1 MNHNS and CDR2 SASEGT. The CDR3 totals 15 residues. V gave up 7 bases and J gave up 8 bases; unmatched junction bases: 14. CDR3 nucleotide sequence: TGTGCCAGCACAACGGGACAGTCTGGAGTTCATGAGCAGTTCTTC. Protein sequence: CASTTGQSGVHEQFF.

CDR3 region: CSALKLAGLSYEQYF. The CDR3, as DNA: TGCAGCGCCCTCAAACTAGCGGGTCTGTCCTACGAGCAGTACTTC. V gene TRBV29-1 combines with J gene TRBJ2-7, with 9 bases fitting TRBD2. Trimming removed 7 bases from V and 1 base from J; junction bases left unmatched: 11. CDR1 is SQVTM and CDR2 is ANQGSEA in the germline V gene. The CDR3 has 15 residues.

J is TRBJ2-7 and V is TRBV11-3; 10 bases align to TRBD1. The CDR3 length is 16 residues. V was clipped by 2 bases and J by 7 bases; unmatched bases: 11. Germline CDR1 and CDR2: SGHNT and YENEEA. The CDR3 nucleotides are TGTGCCAGCAGCTTATTGTCGGGACAGGGGACGAATGAGCAGTACTTC. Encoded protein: CASSLLSGQGTNEQYF.

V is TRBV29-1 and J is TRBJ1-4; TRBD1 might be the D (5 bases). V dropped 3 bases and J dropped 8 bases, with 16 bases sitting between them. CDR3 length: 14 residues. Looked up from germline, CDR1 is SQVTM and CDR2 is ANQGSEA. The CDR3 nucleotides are TGCAGCGTTGACCGCAGGGTGGAACGGGAAAAACTGTTTTTT. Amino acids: CSVDRRVEREKLFF.

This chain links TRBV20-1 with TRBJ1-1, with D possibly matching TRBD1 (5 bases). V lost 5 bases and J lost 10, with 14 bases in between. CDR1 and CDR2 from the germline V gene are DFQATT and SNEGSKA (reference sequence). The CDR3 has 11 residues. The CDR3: CSAQQVLGAFF. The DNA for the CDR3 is TGCAGTGCTCAACAGGTTTTAGGAGCTTTCTTT.

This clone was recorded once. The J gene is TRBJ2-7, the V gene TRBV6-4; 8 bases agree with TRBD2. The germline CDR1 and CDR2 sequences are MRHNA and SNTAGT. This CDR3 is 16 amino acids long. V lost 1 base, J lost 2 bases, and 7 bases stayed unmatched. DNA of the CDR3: TGTGCCAGCAGTGACTATAACGGGAGGGCCCCCTACGAGCAGTACTTC. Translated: CASSDYNGRAPYEQYF.

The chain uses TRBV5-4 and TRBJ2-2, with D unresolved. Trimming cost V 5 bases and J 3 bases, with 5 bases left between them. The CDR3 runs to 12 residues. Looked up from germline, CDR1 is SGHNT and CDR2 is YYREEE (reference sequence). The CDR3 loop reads CASRRDTGELFF. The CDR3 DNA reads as TGTGCCAGCAGACGGGACACCGGGGAGCTGTTTTTT.

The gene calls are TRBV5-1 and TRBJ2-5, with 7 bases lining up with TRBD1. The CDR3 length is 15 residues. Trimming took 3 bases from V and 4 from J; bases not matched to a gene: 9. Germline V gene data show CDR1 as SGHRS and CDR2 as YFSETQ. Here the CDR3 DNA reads TGCGCCAGCAGCTCCCGGGACAGTTTGTTAGAGACCCAGTACTTC. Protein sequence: CASSSRDSLLETQYF.

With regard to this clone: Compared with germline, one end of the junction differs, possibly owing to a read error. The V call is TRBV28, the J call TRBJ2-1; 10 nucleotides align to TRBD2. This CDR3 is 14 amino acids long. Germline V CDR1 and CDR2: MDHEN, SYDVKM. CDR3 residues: CATSLAGVYNEQFF. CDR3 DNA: TGTGCCACCAGTCTAGCGGGGGTTTACAATGAGCAGTTCTTC.